The 7 T cell receptor beta chains in this list originate from one sample, sequenced in a study of T cells in Graves' hyperthyroidism and ophthalmopathy. Template material for amplifying TCR beta CDR3 regions consisted of RNA transcripts. Researchers ran a first-round RT-PCR on the TCR CDR3 using the HTBI primer set. MiXCR, run by TCRdb on the multiplex PCR reads, gives a single entry per CDR3 protein. The sample holds about 690,000 distinct CDR3 sequences, 17% seen once. The sequencing input was blood. The source is a man in his fifties with Graves' hyperthyroidism.

There are a few counts of this clonotype. V is TRBV6-1 and J is TRBJ2-7; 10 bases match TRBD2. In germline, CDR1 is MNHNS, CDR2 SASEGT. The CDR3 length is 15 residues. V lost 7 bases, J lost 3 bases, and 9 bases stayed unmatched. This CDR3 is CASKRAEREGYEQYF. CDR3 DNA: TGTGCCAGCAAACGAGCCGAGCGGGAGGGCTACGAGCAGTACTTC.

The J gene is TRBJ2-4, the V gene TRBV5-1, with 12 bases fitting TRBD2. Trimming removed 2 bases from V and 0 bases from J; junction bases left unmatched: 6. The CDR3 length is 18 residues. CDR1 and CDR2 (germline): SGHRS, YFSETQ. Here the CDR3 reads CASSFSGTSGLAKNIQYF. CDR3 bases: TGCGCCAGCAGCTTTTCCGGGACTAGCGGGCTAGCCAAAAACATTCAGTACTTC.

This clonotype came up many times. This chain connects TRBV28 to TRBJ1-2; D not resolved. The CDR3 extends over 12 amino acids. Germline V gene data show CDR1 as MDHEN and CDR2 as SYDVKM. V lost 4 bases and J 7 bases, leaving 10 bases between the germline ends. The CDR3 DNA reads TGTGCCAGCAGTTCTCCAAATGGTGGCTACACCTTC. Translated: CASSSPNGGYTF.

At least ten counts were recorded for this clonotype. In nucleotides, the CDR3 is TGTGCCAGCAGGGCCGACAGTTATGGCTACACCTTC. Translation: CASRADSYGYTF. The chain joins TRBV7-9 to TRBJ1-2; TRBD1 is a possible D gene (5 bases). V was cut by 6 bases and J by 5 bases, with 10 bases left in between. The CDR3 totals 12 residues. The germline CDR1 and CDR2 sequences are SEHNR and FQNEAQ (reference sequence).

A remark on this clonotype: A much larger clone differs by one base, so this may be a read error. The chain has TRBV6-1 and TRBJ1-1; D possibly corresponds to TRBD1 (6 bases). V lost 4 bases and J 3 bases, leaving 21 bases between the germline ends. Germline loops: CDR1 MNHNS, CDR2 SASEGT. This CDR3 contains 17 residues. The CDR3 DNA reads as TGTGCCAGCAGTGGCTTAACCGGGACAAGGTCTGACACTGAAGCTTTCTTT. Translation gives CASSGLTGTRSDTEAFF.

This clonotype was detected once. The genes are TRBV20-1 and TRBJ2-1; 9 bases fit TRBD2. V shed 2 bases, J shed 4 bases, and the junction held 9 bases outside the gene matches. The CDR3 sequence is 16 residues long. CDR1 is DFQATT, CDR2 SNEGSKA, per germline (reference sequence). The CDR3 reads CSARSAGLATYNEQFF. The CDR3 DNA reads as TGCAGTGCTAGATCCGCGGGACTAGCTACATACAATGAGCAGTTCTTC.

This clonotype was seen at least ten times. The V and J genes are TRBV10-2 and TRBJ2-6; no clear D. The germline gives CDR1 WSHSY, CDR2 SAAADI. The CDR3 consists of 17 residues. V gave up 0 bases and J gave up 0 bases, with 9 bases separating them. The CDR3 spells CASSESFGSSGANVLTF. The CDR3 region has the DNA TGCGCCAGCAGTGAGTCATTTGGATCCTCTGGGGCCAACGTCCTGACTTTC.